One sample yielded the 15 T cell receptor beta chains listed below, sequenced in a study of CD8 T cells in ankylosing spondylitis. General study results and limits: Typical of ankylosing spondylitis blood, it appeared, was a TCR beta motif of fewer than 10 highly homologous variants.

Using its own MiXCR run on the 5' RACE reads, TCRdb lists one record per CDR3 protein. Altogether about 750,000 distinct CDR3 sequences are present, 15% to 20% being singletons, with the ten largest covering 15% to 20%. For these TCRs, the target antigens are not known. What was sequenced was blood, either unsorted or a sorted T cell fraction (not recorded which). All receptors come from a male donor with ankylosing spondylitis.

The genes are TRBV20-1 and TRBJ2-1, with 9 bases fitting TRBD1. Germline loops: CDR1 DFQATT, CDR2 SNEGSKA (reference sequence). J lost 0 bases, V lost 5 bases, and 23 bases had no gene match. The CDR3 length is 21 residues. The CDR3 coding sequence is TGCAGTGCTTTAGCCCCACAGGGGGCGCGGGGCTCCTCAAGCTCCTACAATGAGCAGTTCTTC. The encoded protein is CSALAPQGARGSSSSYNEQFF.

The genes are TRBV15 and TRBJ1-1; possibly TRBD1 for D (6 bases). The ends were cut back, 6 bases at V and 5 bases at J, with 13 bases in the middle. In germline, CDR1 is LNHNV, CDR2 YYDKDF (reference sequence). The CDR3 covers 13 residues. The CDR3 sequence is CATSGGPFTEAFF. The CDR3 DNA sequence: TGTGCCACCAGTGGGGGGCCTTTTACTGAAGCTTTCTTT.

This clonotype was detected a few times. The chain links TRBV20-1 to TRBJ1-1; 7 positions match TRBD1. V dropped 3 bases and J dropped 6; count of bases not matched to a gene: 13. CDR3 length: 15 amino acids. Germline V gene sequence: CDR1 DFQATT, CDR2 SNEGSKA (reference sequence). This CDR3 is CSARGQTGYYSEAFF. The CDR3 DNA reads as TGCAGTGCTAGGGGTCAGACAGGGTATTATTCTGAAGCTTTCTTT.

This chain connects TRBV6-5 to TRBJ2-2; no clear D. The CDR3 runs 12 residues. Per the germline V gene, CDR1 is MNHEY and CDR2 is SVGAGI. V was trimmed by 6 bases and J by 7 bases, leaving 9 bases between them. This CDR3 reads CASRTRGGELFF. The CDR3 bases are TGTGCCAGCAGAACACGTGGCGGGGAGCTGTTTTTT.

The chain carries TRBV20-1 and TRBJ1-3, with D possibly being TRBD1 (6 bases). The V end was cut by 2 bases, the J end by 0 bases, with 8 bases between. The CDR3 has 14 amino acids. CDR1 and CDR2 (germline): DFQATT, SNEGSKA (reference sequence). In DNA form, the CDR3 reads TGCAGTGCTAGACAGGGGATCTCTGGAAACACCATATATTTT. Translating it yields CSARQGISGNTIYF.

This chain uses TRBV19 with TRBJ2-3; D possibly corresponds to TRBD1 (5 bases). Trimming left V 3 bases short and J 7 bases short, with 14 bases between. CDR3 length equals 14 residues. Per the germline V gene, CDR1 is LNHDA and CDR2 is SQIVND (reference sequence). CDR3 protein: CASSMTAAPNTQYF. CDR3 nucleotides: TGTGCCAGTAGTATGACAGCTGCGCCAAATACGCAGTATTTT.

This clonotype was recorded a few times. The chain uses TRBV28 and TRBJ2-5, with D tentatively TRBD1 (5 bases). V was shortened by 9 bases and J by 1 base, with 15 bases between the two germline ends. CDR1 MDHEN and CDR2 SYDVKM come from the germline V gene. The CDR3 contains 14 residues. CDR3: CASSVGATQETQYF. CDR3 sequence (DNA): TGTGCCAGTAGTGTAGGGGCTACCCAAGAGACCCAGTACTTC. The variable domain in full, with the rest retrieved from reference TRBV28 and TRBJ2-5, is DVKVTQSSRYLVKRTGEKVFLECVQDMDHENMFWYRQDPGLGLRLIYFSYDVKMKEKGDIPEGYSVSREKKERFSLILESASTNQTSMYLCASSVGATQETQYFGPGTRLLVL.

This clonotype was counted between two and nine times. The chain is built from TRBV2 and TRBJ1-2; D is unresolved. The CDR3 sequence is 13 residues long. Germline CDR1 SNHLY, CDR2 FYNNEI. The V gene lost 1 base and the J gene lost 4 bases, with 7 bases spanning the gap. The CDR3 loop reads CASSEGTSYGYTF. CDR3 sequence (DNA): TGTGCCAGCAGTGAAGGGACTTCCTATGGCTACACCTTC.

V and J are TRBV4-3 and TRBJ2-7, with 8 bases matching TRBD2. Germline CDR1 LGHNA, CDR2 YSLEER. There are 18 residues in the CDR3. After removal of 0 bases from V and 4 bases from J, the junction contained 14 bases not matched to a gene. The CDR3 loop is CASSQEITSGINQYEQYF. The DNA of the CDR3 is TGCGCCAGCAGCCAAGAGATAACTAGCGGTATTAATCAGTACGAGCAGTACTTC.

The table lists this clonotype with a few counts. This chain links TRBV12-3 or TRBV12-4 with TRBJ2-1; 7 bases agree with TRBD2. The CDR3 is made up of 19 amino acids. J gave up 8 bases and V 6 bases, and 25 bases lay outside the gene matches. CDR3 bases: TGTGCCAGCAGCCTTTGGGCCCCACCGACGGGAGGCTCACCGTATGAGCAGTTCTTC. It codes for CASSLWAPPTGGSPYEQFF.

This clonotype was detected only a few times. The rearrangement uses TRBV6-2 or TRBV6-3 and TRBJ2-1; 9 positions match TRBD2. Unmatched junction bases numbered 10, after V lost 4 bases and J lost 6 bases. The CDR3 length is 16 residues. Germline V lookup: CDR1 MNHEY, CDR2 SVGEGT. CDR3 protein: CASSFDLAGGRNEQFF. CDR3 DNA: TGTGCCAGCAGTTTTGATCTGGCGGGAGGGCGCAATGAGCAGTTCTTC.

In its sample, this clonotype was seen a few times. The V call is TRBV7-9, the J call TRBJ1-1; D gene uncertain. The CDR3 extends over 12 amino acids. Deletions cut 5 bases from V and 5 bases from J, with 9 bases between. The germline V gene encodes CDR1 SEHNR and CDR2 FQNEAQ (reference sequence). The CDR3 nucleotides are TGTGCCAGCAGCCCGTCGAAGACTGAAGCTTTCTTT. Its translation: CASSPSKTEAFF.

CDR3 region: CASSPYRDRQPFF. The DNA for the CDR3 is TGTGCCAGCAGCCCCTACCGGGACAGGCAACCCTTCTTC. This chain joins TRBV14 and TRBJ2-1; 8 bases are a match to TRBD1. The CDR3 has 13 residues. Germline trimming cut 4 bases from V and 16 bases from J; bases unmatched to any gene: 12. The germline CDR1 and CDR2 sequences are SGHDN and FVKESK.

V gene TRBV20-1 combines with J gene TRBJ1-1, with D maybe TRBD1 (6 bases). CDR1 DFQATT and CDR2 SNEGSKA come from the germline V gene (reference sequence). The CDR3 is 13 amino acids. Between the trimmed V and J ends, which lost 5 bases and 3 bases, there was a span of 13 bases. The CDR3 protein is CSAPRSGDTEAFF. The CDR3 DNA sequence: TGCAGTGCTCCCCGGTCAGGGGACACTGAAGCTTTCTTT.

V usage is TRBV5-1 and J usage is TRBJ2-4; D tentatively reads TRBD1 or TRBD2 (5 bases each). Trimming stripped 10 bases from V and 0 bases from J, with 11 bases between. The CDR3 runs 13 residues. CDR1 and CDR2 from the germline V gene are SGHRS and YFSETQ. The CDR3 loop is CAGTLGAKNIQYF. In nucleotides, the CDR3 is TGCGCCGGGACGTTAGGAGCCAAAAACATTCAGTACTTC.